The 32 T cell receptor beta chains presented below share a single source sample, sequenced in a study of CD8 T cells in ankylosing spondylitis. TCRdb fed the 5' RACE reads into MiXCR, producing one record per CDR3 protein. The sample shows about 240,000 distinct CDR3 sequences, 20% to 30% of them seen only once. The sequenced sample consisted of blood, either unsorted or a sorted T cell fraction (not recorded which). These receptors were collected from a male donor with ankylosing spondylitis or in good health (not recorded which).

The sample holds many counts of this clonotype. The chain combines TRBV20-1 with TRBJ2-7; tentative D call: TRBD1 (6 bases). The CDR3 covers 12 residues. Deletions cut 5 bases from V and 3 bases from J, with 11 bases between. Germline V gene lookup returns CDR1 DFQATT and CDR2 SNEGSKA (reference sequence). The CDR3, as DNA: TGCAGTGCTTTCCGGGACAACTACGAGCAGTACTTC. This encodes CSAFRDNYEQYF.

The chain recombines TRBV20-1 with TRBJ2-3; D is possibly TRBD2 (6 bases). Germline CDR1 reads DFQATT; CDR2 reads SNEGSKA (reference sequence). There are 18 residues in the CDR3. V was cut by 2 bases and J by 3 bases, with 24 bases left in between. The CDR3 loop reads CSARPLHRLRGLTDTQYF. DNA for the CDR3: TGCAGTGCTAGACCCCTACATAGGTTGCGGGGTTTAACAGATACGCAGTATTTT.

This clonotype occurred a few times. The chain uses TRBV14 and TRBJ1-3; TRBD1 might be the D (5 bases). The germline V gene has CDR1 SGHDN and CDR2 FVKESK. The CDR3 runs to 14 residues. The V and J ends lost 2 bases and 1 base respectively, with 6 bases between them. CDR3 nucleotide sequence: TGTGCCAGCAGCCAAAGGGGATCTGGAAACACCATATATTTT. Translating gives CASSQRGSGNTIYF.

This clonotype was detected only a few times. V is TRBV20-1 and J is TRBJ1-3; TRBD1 might be the D (5 bases). The length of the CDR3 is 15 residues. The germline gives CDR1 DFQATT, CDR2 SNEGSKA (reference sequence). V lost 6 bases, J lost 4 bases, and 19 bases lay in between. The CDR3 spells CSATDRTLGGNTIYF. As DNA, the CDR3 is TGCAGTGCGACCGACCGGACACTCGGAGGAAACACCATATATTTT.

V and J are TRBV28 and TRBJ2-3; possibly TRBD2 for D (7 bases). V was trimmed by 6 bases and J by 6 bases, leaving 19 bases between them. Germline V lookup: CDR1 MDHEN, CDR2 SYDVKM. The CDR3 sequence is 15 residues long. CDR3: CASRATGGEIDTQYF. The CDR3 nucleotides read TGTGCCAGCAGAGCCACGGGGGGCGAGATCGATACGCAGTATTTT.

The chain joins TRBV10-3 to TRBJ1-3; D not resolved. Germline V gene lookup returns CDR1 ENHRY and CDR2 SYGVKD. The CDR3 has 14 amino acids. The V end lost 6 bases, the J end lost 5 bases, and 14 bases lay between the germline ends. The CDR3 DNA follows: TGTGCCATCAGGGACGGCGACGGGAGAAACACCATATATTTT. Its protein product is CAIRDGDGRNTIYF.

This clonotype was observed many times. The chain combines TRBV24-1 with TRBJ1-5; D is possibly TRBD1 (6 bases). This CDR3 contains 17 residues. From germline, CDR1 is KGHDR and CDR2 SFDVKD. V lost 3 bases to trimming and J lost 1 base, with 15 bases between them. CDR3 nucleotide sequence: TGTGCCACCAGTGATAGCCGGGGGCGAGGGAGCAATCAGCCCCAGCATTTT. Its protein is CATSDSRGRGSNQPQHF.

This chain links TRBV20-1 with TRBJ2-7; either TRBD1 or TRBD2 may fit D (6 bases each). This CDR3 spans 14 amino acids. Trimming removed 0 bases at V and 2 bases at J, with 11 bases between. CDR1 is DFQATT, CDR2 SNEGSKA, per germline (reference sequence). The CDR3, as DNA: TGCAGTGCTAGAGATAAGGGGGGTCCCTACGAGCAGTACTTC. Translated, it gives CSARDKGGPYEQYF.

Ten or more counts support this clonotype. V usage is TRBV29-1 and J usage is TRBJ2-1; 7 nucleotides align to TRBD2. The J segment lost 5 bases and the V segment lost 3 bases, leaving 7 bases of the junction unmatched. Germline CDR1 SQVTM, CDR2 ANQGSEA. CDR3 length equals 14 residues. The CDR3 here is CSVDQGGRDNEQFF. CDR3 in DNA: TGCAGCGTTGATCAGGGAGGGAGAGACAATGAGCAGTTCTTC.

This clonotype appeared a few times. This rearrangement joins TRBV20-1 to TRBJ2-7; TRBD1 is a possible D gene (5 bases). Trimming took off 2 bases at V and 7 bases at J, with 9 bases between the two ends. This CDR3 has 11 amino acids. Germline CDR1 DFQATT, CDR2 SNEGSKA (reference sequence). CDR3 bases: TGCAGTGCTAGAAATGCAGGGGAGCAGTACTTC. Protein sequence: CSARNAGEQYF.

This clonotype was detected a few times. V usage is TRBV20-1 and J usage is TRBJ2-5; 8 nucleotides line up with TRBD2. The CDR3 covers 13 residues. Germline-derived CDR1 and CDR2 are DFQATT and SNEGSKA (reference sequence). V trimming: 5 bases; J trimming: 5 bases; junction bases outside the gene matches: 7. CDR3 region: CSAPSGGLETQYF. CDR3 coding DNA: TGCAGTGCTCCCAGCGGGGGCCTCGAGACCCAGTACTTC.

As concerns this clonotype: One end of the junction does not line up with germline, which may come from a read error. This sequence joins TRBV20-1 and TRBJ2-7; 7 bases match TRBD1. The CDR3 extends over 11 amino acids. Germline loops: CDR1 DFQATT, CDR2 SNEGSKA (reference sequence). CDR3 region: CSTRQGYEQYF. The CDR3, as DNA: TGCAGTACTAGACAGGGCTACGAGCAGTACTTC.

The genes are TRBV7-6 and TRBJ2-2; TRBD2 is a possible D gene (5 bases). Germline-derived CDR1 and CDR2 are SGHVS and FNYEAQ. The CDR3 spans 15 residues. V lost 4 bases to trimming and J lost 4 bases, with 13 bases between them. The CDR3 nucleotides read TGTGCCAGCAGCTCTCGGGTCGGAGGCACCGGGGAGCTGTTTTTT. This codes for CASSSRVGGTGELFF.

This clonotype was recorded at least ten times. V and J are TRBV4-2 and TRBJ2-3; TRBD2 is a possible D gene (7 bases). The CDR3 extends over 18 amino acids. Trimming stripped 4 bases from V and 0 bases from J, with 20 bases between. CDR1 LGHNA and CDR2 YNFKEQ come from the germline V gene. CDR3: CASSRGGRAGSSTDTQYF. Here the CDR3 DNA reads TGTGCCAGCAGCCGAGGGGGTAGAGCGGGGAGCAGCACAGATACGCAGTATTTT.

This sequence joins TRBV5-1 and TRBJ2-3; the D call may be TRBD1 or TRBD2 (7 bases each). CDR1 SGHRS and CDR2 YFSETQ come from the germline V gene. The CDR3 runs to 14 residues. V gave up 6 bases and J gave up 4 bases, with 15 bases separating them. CDR3 DNA sequence: TGCGCCAGCAAATCAGGGGGGGTCTCAGATACGCAGTATTTT. Translation: CASKSGGVSDTQYF.

The chain is built from TRBV7-2 and TRBJ2-2, with TRBD1 identical over 8 bases. Germline lookup yields CDR1 SGHTA and CDR2 FQGNSA. V lost 1 base, J lost 0 bases, and 1 base stayed unmatched. The CDR3 consists of 16 residues. The CDR3 protein is CASSLGGQANTGELFF. The CDR3 region has the DNA TGTGCCAGCAGCTTAGGGGGACAGGCGAACACCGGGGAGCTGTTTTTT. Looking up the rest from reference TRBV7-2 and TRBJ2-2 gives the full variable domain: GAGVSQSPSNKVTEKGKDVELRCDPISGHTALYWYRQSLGQGLEFLIYFQGNSAPDKSGLPSDRFSAERTGGSVSTLTIQRTQQEDSAVYLCASSLGGQANTGELFFGEGSRLTVL.

The chain couples TRBV25-1 to TRBJ1-6; 7 bases are shared with TRBD1. Germline CDR1 MGHDK, CDR2 SYGVNS. With V trimmed by 3 bases and J by 11 bases, 4 bases remained unmatched. The CDR3 runs 13 residues. The CDR3 sequence: CASSEAGGAPLHF. CDR3 bases: TGTGCCAGCAGTGAGGCAGGGGGAGCACCCCTCCACTTT.

At least ten counts were recorded for this clonotype. The rearrangement links TRBV20-1 to TRBJ2-7; TRBD2 matches 10 bases. CDR3 length: 13 amino acids. Germline loops: CDR1 DFQATT, CDR2 SNEGSKA (reference sequence). As DNA, the CDR3 is TGCGGTATAGCGGGGGGCCTAGGACTCGAGCAGTACTTC. Residues: CGIAGGLGLEQYF.

The V call is TRBV10-3, the J call TRBJ2-7, with 12 positions matching TRBD1. Germline CDR1 is ENHRY and CDR2 is SYGVKD. The CDR3 consists of 15 residues. The V segment lost 4 bases and the J segment 6 bases; nucleotides outside the gene matches: 7. CDR3 DNA: TGTGCCATCAGTGGCATAAAGGGACAGGGGGCCGAGCAGTACTTC. Its protein product is CAISGIKGQGAEQYF.

This clonotype was seen ten or more times. The genes are TRBV10-2 and TRBJ2-1; tentatively, D is TRBD2 (5 bases). The germline gives CDR1 WSHSY, CDR2 SAAADI. This CDR3 region has 16 residues. V lost 5 bases, J lost 7 bases, and 21 bases lay in between. DNA for the CDR3: TGCGCCAGCAGTCCCCCCCCGCGAGCGGTTGGTAATGAGCAGTTCTTC. This translates into CASSPPPRAVGNEQFF.

This clonotype was counted many times. V gene TRBV20-1 combines with J gene TRBJ2-1; D is uncertain. The germline V and J ends were trimmed by 0 bases and 6 bases, with 12 bases remaining between them. The germline CDR1 and CDR2 sequences are DFQATT and SNEGSKA (reference sequence). The CDR3 runs 14 residues. The CDR3 reads CSARDRLLPNEQFF. The CDR3 DNA reads as TGCAGTGCTAGAGATAGACTGCTACCCAATGAGCAGTTCTTC.

The table lists this clonotype with many counts. This chain joins TRBV29-1 and TRBJ2-1, with D hard to call. Trimming took off 6 bases at V and 7 bases at J, with 10 bases between the two ends. This CDR3 is built from 11 residues. CDR1 is SQVTM and CDR2 is ANQGSEA in the germline V gene. This chain's CDR3 is CSVSNMNEQFF. CDR3 nucleotides: TGCAGCGTGAGTAACATGAATGAGCAGTTCTTC.

The gene calls are TRBV20-1 and TRBJ2-7; D might be TRBD1 (6 bases). The germline gives CDR1 DFQATT, CDR2 SNEGSKA (reference sequence). CDR3 length equals 12 residues. Trimming took 3 bases from V and 5 from J, leaving 11 bases between them. The CDR3 nucleotides are TGCAGTGCTAGTGGCCAGGGGAACGAGCAGTACTTC. Its protein product is CSASGQGNEQYF.

This rearrangement joins TRBV15 to TRBJ2-3, with D perhaps TRBD2 (5 bases). The V and J ends lost 3 bases and 3 bases respectively, with 13 bases between them. This CDR3 region has 15 residues. Germline loops: CDR1 LNHNV, CDR2 YYDKDF (reference sequence). Here the CDR3 DNA reads TGTGCCACCAGCAGGACTACTCAATTTACAGATACGCAGTATTTT. Its translation: CATSRTTQFTDTQYF.

This sequence joins TRBV12-3 or TRBV12-4 and TRBJ2-5; TRBD1 matches at 7 bases. V lost 5 bases to trimming and J lost 5 bases; unmatched junction nucleotides: 8. The length of the CDR3 is 14 residues. The CDR3 protein is CASSMTGWWETQYF. The CDR3 nucleotides read TGTGCCAGCAGTATGACAGGGTGGTGGGAGACCCAGTACTTC.

This clonotype was seen at least ten times. The chain carries TRBV3-1 and TRBJ2-7; tentatively, D is TRBD2 (5 bases). CDR1 and CDR2 (germline): LGHDT, YNNKEL (reference sequence). The CDR3 is 15 residues long. The V gene lost 1 base and the J gene lost 7 bases, with 17 bases spanning the gap. The CDR3 DNA is TGTGCCAGCAGCCAAGGCGGGCACCCATTTGAGGAGCAGTACTTC. Encoded protein: CASSQGGHPFEEQYF.

Many counts were recorded for this clonotype. The chain couples TRBV12-3 or TRBV12-4 to TRBJ2-3; D gene unclear. The CDR3 is made up of 13 amino acids. V dropped 1 base and J dropped 6 bases, with 8 bases sitting between them. The CDR3 nucleotides read TGTGCCAGCAGTTTAGGGTCCGATGATACGCAGTATTTT. Translated, it gives CASSLGSDDTQYF.

The chain joins TRBV12-3 or TRBV12-4 to TRBJ2-5, with no clear D. Trimming removed 2 bases at V and 5 bases at J, with 12 bases between. CDR3 length: 14 residues. The CDR3 nucleotides read TGTGCCAGCAGTTTATCGGCAGTAGGGGAGACCCAGTACTTC. Residues: CASSLSAVGETQYF.

The genes are TRBV20-1 and TRBJ1-4; no reliable D call. Germline V gene lookup returns CDR1 DFQATT and CDR2 SNEGSKA (reference sequence). CDR3 length equals 12 residues. V was pared by 6 bases and J by 3 bases, with 8 bases between. In DNA, the CDR3 is TGCAGTGCGTGGGCCCCTAATGAAAAACTGTTTTTT. It is translated as CSAWAPNEKLFF.

The V gene is TRBV6-5, the J gene TRBJ1-1, with D unclear. Germline-derived CDR1 and CDR2 are MNHEY and SVGAGI. The CDR3 is made up of 13 amino acids. V was cut by 6 bases and J by 4 bases, with 12 bases left in between. The CDR3 spells CASSPFTGTEAFF. CDR3 nucleotides: TGTGCCAGCAGCCCCTTCACGGGCACTGAAGCTTTCTTT.

The chain is built from TRBV11-2 and TRBJ2-5; perhaps TRBD2 as D (6 bases). The V and J ends lost 1 base and 5 bases respectively, with 11 bases between them. This CDR3 has 14 amino acids. Germline assignment: CDR1 SGHAT and CDR2 FQNNGV. The chain's CDR3 is CASSLGGKRETQYF. The CDR3 DNA follows: TGTGCCAGCAGCTTAGGCGGGAAGAGGGAGACCCAGTACTTC.

The CDR3: CSARRGQQETQYF. CDR3 sequence (DNA): TGCAGTGCTAGGCGGGGCCAACAAGAGACCCAGTACTTC. The genes are TRBV20-1 and TRBJ2-5; D may be TRBD2 (6 bases). V lost 3 bases to trimming and J lost 2 bases, with 10 bases between them. Germline lookup yields CDR1 DFQATT and CDR2 SNEGSKA (reference sequence). This CDR3 is built from 13 residues.